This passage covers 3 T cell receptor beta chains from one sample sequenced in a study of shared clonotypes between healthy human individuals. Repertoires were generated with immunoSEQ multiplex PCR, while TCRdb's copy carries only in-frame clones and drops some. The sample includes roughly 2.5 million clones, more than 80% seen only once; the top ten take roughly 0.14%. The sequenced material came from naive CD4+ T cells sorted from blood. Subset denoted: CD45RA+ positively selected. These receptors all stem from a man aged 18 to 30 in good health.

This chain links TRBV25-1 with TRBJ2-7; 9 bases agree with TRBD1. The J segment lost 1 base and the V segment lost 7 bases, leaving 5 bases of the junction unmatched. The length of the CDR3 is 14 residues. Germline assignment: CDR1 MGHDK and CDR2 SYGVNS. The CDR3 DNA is TGTGCCAGCACACCGGGGACAGGGTCCTACGAGCAGTACTTC. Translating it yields CASTPGTGSYEQYF.

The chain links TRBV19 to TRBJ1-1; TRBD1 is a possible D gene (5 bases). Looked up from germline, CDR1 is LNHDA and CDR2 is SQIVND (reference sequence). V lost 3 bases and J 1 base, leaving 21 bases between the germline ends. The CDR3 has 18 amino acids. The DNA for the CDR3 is TGTGCCAGTAGTATGAACGTTTTCTCCGACAGTTCGAACACTGAAGCTTTCTTT. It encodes CASSMNVFSDSSNTEAFF.

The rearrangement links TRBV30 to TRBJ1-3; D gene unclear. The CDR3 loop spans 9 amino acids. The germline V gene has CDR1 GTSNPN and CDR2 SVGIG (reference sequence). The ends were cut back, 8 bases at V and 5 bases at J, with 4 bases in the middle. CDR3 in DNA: TGTGCCCCGAGAAACACCATATATTTT. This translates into CAPRNTIYF. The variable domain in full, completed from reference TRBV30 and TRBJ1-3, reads SQTIHQWPATLVQPVGSPLSLECTVEGTSNPNLYWYRQAAGRGLQLLFYSVGIGQISSEVPQNLSASRPQDRQFILSSKKLLLSDSGFYLCAPRNTIYFGEGSWLTVV.